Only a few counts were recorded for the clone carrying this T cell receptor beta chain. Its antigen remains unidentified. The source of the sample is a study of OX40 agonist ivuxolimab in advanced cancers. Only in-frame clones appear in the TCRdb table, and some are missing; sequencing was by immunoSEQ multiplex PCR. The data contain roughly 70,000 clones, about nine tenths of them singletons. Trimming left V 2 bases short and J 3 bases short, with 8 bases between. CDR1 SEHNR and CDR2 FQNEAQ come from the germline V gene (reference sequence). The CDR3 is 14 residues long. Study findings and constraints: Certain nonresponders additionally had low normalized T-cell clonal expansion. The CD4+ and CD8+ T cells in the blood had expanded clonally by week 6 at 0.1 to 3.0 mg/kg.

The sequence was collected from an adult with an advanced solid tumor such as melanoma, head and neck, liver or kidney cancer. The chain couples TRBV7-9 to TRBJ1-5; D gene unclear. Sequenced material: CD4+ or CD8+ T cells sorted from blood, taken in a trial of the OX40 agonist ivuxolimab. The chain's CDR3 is CASSLNGNNQPQHF. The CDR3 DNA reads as TGTGCCAGCAGCTTAAACGGCAACAATCAGCCCCAGCATTTT. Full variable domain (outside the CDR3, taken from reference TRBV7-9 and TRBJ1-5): DTGVSQNPRHKITKRGQNVTFRCDPISEHNRLYWYRQTLGQGPEFLTYFQNEAQLEKSRLLSDRFSAERPKGSFSTLEIQRTEQGDSAMYLCASSLNGNNQPQHFGDGTRLSIL.